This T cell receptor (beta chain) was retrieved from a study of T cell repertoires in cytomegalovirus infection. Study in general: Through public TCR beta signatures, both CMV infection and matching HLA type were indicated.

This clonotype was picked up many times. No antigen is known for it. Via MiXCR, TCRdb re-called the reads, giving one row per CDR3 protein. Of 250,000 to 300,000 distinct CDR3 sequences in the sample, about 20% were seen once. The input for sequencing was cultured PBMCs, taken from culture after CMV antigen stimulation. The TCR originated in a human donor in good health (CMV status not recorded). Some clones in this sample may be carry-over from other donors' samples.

The CDR3 loop reads CASSYLQGAGNTEAFF. As DNA, the CDR3 is TGTGCCAGCAGTTACCTACAGGGGGCAGGGAACACTGAAGCTTTCTTT. J is TRBJ1-1 and V is TRBV6-2 or TRBV6-3, with 9 nucleotides matching TRBD1. Per germline, CDR1 MNHEY and CDR2 SVGEGT. This CDR3 has 16 residues. V was pared by 2 bases and J by 1 base, with 5 bases of the junction left unmatched.